These 5 T cell receptor beta chains were all obtained from the same sample, sequenced in a study of human T cells and chemical hapten exposure. As to time point: healthy volunteer bleed at 2 weeks. The study extracted total RNA from unfractionated whole blood. TCRdb recomputed calls from the RACE reads with MiXCR, one row per CDR3 protein. The profile shows tens of thousands of distinct CDR3 sequences, around 8.8% of them singletons. Specimen: whole blood. These receptors were obtained from a female donor in good health. Some clones in this sample may be carry-over from other donors' samples.

This clonotype was observed at least ten times. The chain has TRBV28 and TRBJ2-3; TRBD2 matches at 7 bases. Per the germline V gene, CDR1 is MDHEN and CDR2 is SYDVKM. V gave up 6 bases and J gave up 2 bases; unmatched junction bases: 11. The CDR3 length is 16 residues. CDR3 region: CASSFRGLAATDTQYF. As DNA, the CDR3 is TGTGCCAGCAGCTTTCGAGGGCTAGCGGCCACAGATACGCAGTATTTT.

This clonotype appeared many times. The chain uses TRBV11-2 and TRBJ2-5, with D tentatively TRBD1 (6 bases). V was pared by 6 bases and J by 3 bases, with 11 bases between. Germline V gene sequence: CDR1 SGHAT, CDR2 FQNNGV. The length of the CDR3 is 13 residues. CDR3 nucleotide sequence: TGTGCCAGCAGTTACAGGGCAGAAGAGACCCAGTACTTC. Translation gives CASSYRAEETQYF.

V gene TRBV28 combines with J gene TRBJ2-5, with 8 bases matching TRBD2. The CDR3 extends over 15 amino acids. Unmatched junction bases numbered 10, after V lost 6 bases and J lost 4 bases. CDR1 is MDHEN and CDR2 is SYDVKM in the germline V gene. The CDR3 sequence is CASRTAGASGETQYF. The CDR3 region has the DNA TGTGCCAGCAGGACAGCGGGAGCCTCGGGAGAGACCCAGTACTTC.

The table lists this clonotype with a few counts. The chain couples TRBV29-1 to TRBJ2-7; D tentatively reads TRBD1 or TRBD2 (5 bases each). The CDR3 consists of 13 residues. V lost 6 bases to trimming and J lost 3 bases, with 15 bases between them. Germline CDR1 SQVTM, CDR2 ANQGSEA. This CDR3 is CSVRAGGRYEQYF. CDR3 nucleotides: TGCAGCGTGCGTGCTGGGGGACGCTACGAGCAGTACTTC.

This clonotype was recorded at least ten times. The chain joins TRBV5-1 to TRBJ2-3; the D gene is possibly TRBD2 (6 bases). Germline CDR1 and CDR2: SGHRS and YFSETQ. Trimming took off 8 bases at V and 2 bases at J, with 15 bases between the two ends. The CDR3 has 14 residues. CDR3 residues: CASSISGYTDTQYF. The CDR3 DNA is TGCGCCAGTTCTATTAGCGGCTACACAGATACGCAGTATTTT.